Listed here is a single T cell receptor (beta chain). Its specificity is not known. This specimen comes from a study of shared clonotypes between healthy human individuals. Study at large: The composition of the donors was a couple of women and a few men aged 18 to 49.

Profiling relied on immunoSEQ multiplex PCR, and the TCRdb table lists in-frame clones only, not all of them. There are about 2 million clones in the sample; approximately 94% occur only once, and approximately 1.2% lies in the top ten. General observations from the study: Naive subsets typically showed greater estimated richness than memory subsets. Among donors, sharing of clonotypes was expected to be affected by sequencing depth.

Naive-designated CD8 cells lacked CD45RO, were positively enriched for CCR7, and omitted terminally differentiated effector memory CD45RA+ cells. This CDR3 region has 17 residues. From germline, CDR1 is LNHDA and CDR2 SQIVND (reference sequence). The V gene end was trimmed by 5 bases and the J gene end by 2 bases; junction bases not matched to a gene: 8. The clonotype comes from a man in his late teens or twenties in good health. J is TRBJ2-7 and V is TRBV19, with 14 bases identical to TRBD2. Material: naive CD8+ T cells sorted from blood. The CDR3 coding sequence is TGTGCCAGTAGTGCAAGACTAGCGGGAGGGTCCCCCTACGAGCAGTACTTC. Translated, it gives CASSARLAGGSPYEQYF.